This entry lists 16 T cell receptor beta chains sequenced from one sample in a study of cytomegalovirus exposure and HLA in healthy donors. The assay was immunoSEQ multiplex PCR, and TCRdb's table has in-frame clones only and misses some. The sample records about 84,000 clones, approximately 91% being singletons. Sequencing used PBMCs. Receptor source: a man younger than 45 in good health and CMV-seronegative.

The V gene is TRBV14, the J gene TRBJ2-7; D unclear. Germline CDR1 is SGHDN and CDR2 is FVKESK. V lost 0 bases, J lost 6 bases, and 3 bases lay in between. The CDR3 spans 11 residues. The CDR3 loop is CASSQDFEQYF. DNA for the CDR3: TGTGCCAGCAGCCAAGACTTCGAGCAGTACTTC.

The V and J genes are TRBV7-2 and TRBJ1-3; D remains ambiguous. This CDR3 contains 15 residues. V was pared by 7 bases and J by 0 bases, with 13 bases between. Looked up from germline, CDR1 is SGHTA and CDR2 is FQGNSA. CDR3 region: CASTTEGTSGNTIYF. The CDR3 DNA reads TGTGCCAGCACCACAGAGGGAACCTCTGGAAACACCATATATTTT. Supplemented by reference TRBV7-2 and TRBJ1-3, the full variable domain reads GAGVSQSPSNKVTEKGKDVELRCDPISGHTALYWYRQSLGQGLEFLIYFQGNSAPDKSGLPSDRFSAERTGGSVSTLTIQRTQQEDSAVYLCASTTEGTSGNTIYFGEGSWLTVV.

J is TRBJ2-4 and V is TRBV2; D is possibly TRBD2 (6 bases). CDR3 length equals 16 residues. Trimming cost V 5 bases and J 0 bases, with 14 bases left between them. Germline loops: CDR1 SNHLY, CDR2 FYNNEI. CDR3 sequence: CASSLAAALAKNIQYF. For the CDR3, the DNA is TGTGCCAGCAGTTTAGCGGCGGCACTAGCCAAAAACATTCAGTACTTC.

The chain combines TRBV5-1 with TRBJ2-3; 13 positions match TRBD2. The trim removed 5 bases at V and 4 bases at J, leaving 4 bases unmatched. The V gene's germline CDR1 is SGHRS and CDR2 YFSETQ. The CDR3 is 15 residues long. CDR3 in DNA: TGCGCCAGCAGTTCACTAGCGGGAGGGGCAGATACGCAGTATTTT. Its protein product is CASSSLAGGADTQYF.

J is TRBJ1-5 and V is TRBV5-1, with 7 bases fitting TRBD1. After removal of 4 bases from V and 2 bases from J, the junction contained 6 bases not matched to a gene. This CDR3 region has 15 residues. The germline CDR1 and CDR2 sequences are SGHRS and YFSETQ. In nucleotides, the CDR3 is TGCGCCAGCAGCGTCGGAGGGGGCGGCAATCAGCCCCAGCATTTT. Translated, it gives CASSVGGGGNQPQHF.

The genes are TRBV11-3 and TRBJ2-2; D is unresolved. V lost 5 bases, J lost 5 bases, and 15 bases lay in between. The CDR3 sequence is 15 residues long. Germline CDR1 and CDR2: SGHNT and YENEEA. CDR3 nucleotide sequence: TGTGCCAGCAGCCCCGGAGATTTTGAGACCGGGGAGCTGTTTTTT. It translates to CASSPGDFETGELFF.

The V and J genes are TRBV18 and TRBJ2-7; D call uncertain. Germline V gene lookup returns CDR1 KGHSH and CDR2 LQKENI. The CDR3 is made up of 13 amino acids. The V end lost 3 bases, the J end lost 6 bases, and 12 bases lay between the germline ends. CDR3 residues: CASSPEIYTEQYF. The DNA for the CDR3 is TGTGCCAGCTCACCCGAAATATACACCGAGCAGTACTTC.

This chain connects TRBV5-4 to TRBJ2-2; possible D gene TRBD2, 6 bases. The CDR3 sequence is 14 residues long. Germline V CDR1 and CDR2: SGHNT, YYREEE (reference sequence). V was shortened by 1 base and J by 8 bases, with 12 bases between the two germline ends. The CDR3 loop is CASSLNVRGGELFF. CDR3 DNA sequence: TGTGCCAGCAGCTTGAACGTGCGGGGAGGGGAGCTGTTTTTT.

The chain joins TRBV28 to TRBJ2-7; TRBD2 aligns across 14 bases. Germline loops: CDR1 MDHEN, CDR2 SYDVKM. V lost 6 bases and J lost 4; bases outside the gene matches: 11. This CDR3 contains 17 residues. The CDR3 here is CASSPGTSGSLLYEQYF. CDR3 DNA sequence: TGTGCCAGCAGCCCCGGGACTAGCGGGAGTTTGTTATACGAGCAGTACTTC.

The sample holds one count of this clone. V and J are TRBV9 and TRBJ2-5, with a weak D call TRBD2 (6 bases). The CDR3 extends over 14 amino acids. Trimming shortened V by 4 bases and J by 4 bases, and 14 bases separated the two germline ends. Per the germline V gene, CDR1 is SGDLS and CDR2 is YYNGEE. The CDR3 region has the DNA TGTGCCAGCAGCCTACGGGACTTCGCAGAGACCCAGTACTTC. It specifies CASSLRDFAETQYF.

The rearrangement links TRBV4-2 to TRBJ2-6; TRBD1 is a possible D gene (6 bases). This CDR3 contains 16 residues. Germline V CDR1 and CDR2: LGHNA, YNFKEQ. Trimming left V 0 bases short and J 2 bases short, with 8 bases between. CDR3 region: CASSQEAGAGANVLTF. As DNA, the CDR3 is TGTGCCAGCAGCCAAGAGGCAGGGGCTGGGGCCAACGTCCTGACTTTC.

V and J are TRBV7-2 and TRBJ1-6, with a tentative D call TRBD1 (6 bases). Trimming cost V 1 base and J 7 bases, with 11 bases left between them. CDR1 SGHTA and CDR2 FQGNSA come from the germline V gene. The CDR3 loop spans 15 amino acids. The DNA for the CDR3 is TGTGCCAGCAGCTTAGGAACAGGGTTAAATTCACCCCTCCACTTT. It encodes CASSLGTGLNSPLHF.

This clone was seen more than once but under ten times. V gene TRBV2 combines with J gene TRBJ1-5; 12 positions agree with TRBD1. Germline loops: CDR1 SNHLY, CDR2 FYNNEI. This CDR3 comprises 14 residues. V dropped 8 bases and J dropped 2; count of bases not matched to a gene: 1. CDR3: CASGTGGRNQPQHF. The CDR3 DNA follows: TGTGCCAGCGGGACAGGGGGCCGCAATCAGCCCCAGCATTTT.

The V and J genes are TRBV29-1 and TRBJ1-2; D perhaps matches TRBD1 (5 bases). Germline CDR1 reads SQVTM; CDR2 reads ANQGSEA. V was clipped by 0 bases and J by 5 bases, with 28 bases between them. The CDR3 totals 19 residues. The CDR3 here is CSVEEFPADGGAVVYGYTF. The CDR3 bases are TGCAGCGTTGAAGAGTTCCCGGCCGATGGCGGGGCCGTAGTTTATGGCTACACCTTC.

The chain carries TRBV2 and TRBJ1-3, with D possibly being TRBD1 (5 bases). This CDR3 spans 12 amino acids. The ends were cut back, 7 bases at V and 9 bases at J, with 13 bases in the middle. Germline assignment: CDR1 SNHLY and CDR2 FYNNEI. CDR3 amino acids: CASIDSWATIYF. The CDR3 nucleotides are TGTGCCAGCATAGACAGTTGGGCCACCATATATTTT.

The V gene is TRBV6-4, the J gene TRBJ2-3, with TRBD2 identical over 10 bases. Germline V gene sequence: CDR1 MRHNA, CDR2 SNTAGT. V trimming: 3 bases; J trimming: 4 bases; junction bases outside the gene matches: 4. This CDR3 has 15 residues. The chain's CDR3 is CASSEKAGGPDTQYF. CDR3 DNA sequence: TGTGCCAGCAGTGAAAAAGCGGGGGGGCCAGATACGCAGTATTTT.